The 17 T cell receptor beta chains in this list originate from one sample, sequenced in a study of blood T cell repertoires in COVID-19. Generated by immunoSEQ multiplex PCR, the TCRdb table keeps only in-frame clones and is missing some. The sample lists about 210,000 clones, about four fifths occurring once. Source material: peripheral blood. All receptors derive from a woman aged 80 or over with COVID-19, enrolled during active disease.

The chain couples TRBV11-1 to TRBJ2-7; 7 nucleotides align to TRBD2. The CDR3 is 14 amino acids. J gave up 6 bases and V 0 bases, and 5 bases lay outside the gene matches. Germline CDR1 is SGHAT and CDR2 is FQDESV (reference sequence). The CDR3 DNA reads TGTGCCAGCAGCTTAGCCTTGCGGGGGAGCGAGCAGTACTTC. Translation gives CASSLALRGSEQYF.

This clone was observed a few times. The chain employs TRBV5-1 and TRBJ1-5; TRBD1 might be the D (6 bases). The germline V and J ends were trimmed by 4 bases and 0 bases, with 26 bases remaining between them. CDR3 length: 20 amino acids. CDR1 and CDR2 from the germline V gene are SGHRS and YFSETQ. Written as DNA, the CDR3 is TGCGCCAGCAGCCCGGCCTTGGACAGTGAAGGTGGGTATAGCAATCAGCCCCAGCATTTT. It yields the protein CASSPALDSEGGYSNQPQHF.

The V and J genes are TRBV27 and TRBJ1-1, with D perhaps matching TRBD1 (5 bases). Germline CDR1 is MNHEY and CDR2 is SMNVEV (reference sequence). The CDR3 loop spans 15 amino acids. The V gene lost 5 bases and the J gene lost 4 bases, with 17 bases spanning the gap. Written as DNA, the CDR3 is TGTGCCAGCAGTCCGAGACAGACAAGGGGCACTGAAGCTTTCTTT. The encoded protein is CASSPRQTRGTEAFF.

This clone is a singleton in its sample. The CDR3 sequence: CASSLSRYGYTF. The CDR3 DNA reads TGTGCCAGCAGTTTGAGTAGATATGGCTACACCTTC. This chain links TRBV28 with TRBJ1-2; no reliable D call. CDR1 MDHEN and CDR2 SYDVKM come from the germline V gene. Trimming removed 3 bases from V and 5 bases from J, with 7 bases in between. This CDR3 contains 12 residues.

The chain joins TRBV6-5 to TRBJ1-2, with a possible D match to TRBD1 (5 bases). The CDR3 consists of 15 residues. The V end was cut by 5 bases, the J end by 5 bases, with 18 bases between. Per the germline V gene, CDR1 is MNHEY and CDR2 is SVGAGI. The CDR3 is CASSNMEGRVYGYTF. In DNA form, the CDR3 reads TGTGCCAGCAGTAACATGGAGGGGCGGGTGTATGGCTACACCTTC.

This clone was observed a handful of times. The V and J genes are TRBV18 and TRBJ2-7, with 7 bases aligning to TRBD2. The CDR3 loop spans 15 amino acids. The V segment lost 2 bases and the J segment 2 bases; nucleotides outside the gene matches: 6. Germline CDR1 KGHSH, CDR2 LQKENI. CDR3 residues: CASSPDQREPYEQYF. CDR3 nucleotides: TGTGCCAGCTCACCAGACCAGCGGGAACCCTACGAGCAGTACTTC.

A few counts support this clone. The chain combines TRBV2 with TRBJ1-4; D is unclear. CDR3 size: 15 residues. V gave up 6 bases and J gave up 2 bases, with 13 bases separating them. Germline values: CDR1 SNHLY, CDR2 FYNNEI. As DNA, the CDR3 is TGTGCCAGCAGCGACGCGGCGGGGACTAATGAAAAACTGTTTTTT. Protein: CASSDAAGTNEKLFF.

The chain employs TRBV29-1 and TRBJ2-3; 7 bases line up with TRBD2. CDR1 is SQVTM, CDR2 ANQGSEA, per germline. V lost 6 bases and J lost 4; bases outside the gene matches: 10. This CDR3 is built from 14 residues. CDR3 in DNA: TGCAGCGTCCGAGGGGAGGGGCGCGCAGATACGCAGTATTTT. Translated, it gives CSVRGEGRADTQYF.

The V call is TRBV6-5, the J call TRBJ1-1, with a tentative D call TRBD1 (5 bases). The CDR3 runs 15 residues. Germline assignment: CDR1 MNHEY and CDR2 SVGAGI. V was cut by 6 bases and J by 0 bases, with 14 bases left in between. This chain's CDR3 is CASRPPGGVNTEAFF. In nucleotides, the CDR3 is TGTGCCAGCAGACCCCCCGGGGGAGTGAACACTGAAGCTTTCTTT.

J is TRBJ1-2 and V is TRBV10-3; 11 nucleotides line up with TRBD1. V lost 0 bases to trimming and J lost 3 bases; unmatched junction nucleotides: 0. Germline CDR1 ENHRY, CDR2 SYGVKD. The CDR3 runs to 15 residues. CDR3 sequence: CAISESGQGDYGYTF. CDR3 bases: TGTGCCATCAGTGAGTCGGGACAGGGGGACTATGGCTACACCTTC.

A remark on this clone: The junction departs from germline at one end; a sequencing error may be responsible. The chain combines TRBV12-3 or TRBV12-4 with TRBJ2-5; 9 bases align to TRBD2. The CDR3 totals 13 residues. The CDR3 bases are TGTGCCAGCAGGTTAGCGGGAGCGGAGACCCAGTACTTC. Its protein is CASRLAGAETQYF.

The chain has TRBV6-6 and TRBJ1-5; 7 positions match TRBD1. The CDR3 is 17 residues long. Germline V gene data show CDR1 as MNHNY and CDR2 as SVGAGI (reference sequence). V shed 5 bases, J shed 0 bases, and the junction held 10 bases outside the gene matches. Here the CDR3 DNA reads TGTGCCAGCAGTCCCTCCGGCAGGGGGTATAGCAATCAGCCCCAGCATTTT. Translating gives CASSPSGRGYSNQPQHF.

The V call is TRBV5-1, the J call TRBJ2-1, with 13 nucleotides matching TRBD2. Germline-derived CDR1 and CDR2 are SGHRS and YFSETQ. The V gene end was trimmed by 5 bases and the J gene end by 9 bases; junction bases not matched to a gene: 8. CDR3 length: 15 amino acids. CDR3 sequence (DNA): TGCGCCAGCAGAACTAGCGGGGGGGCCCATGGTGAGCAGTTCTTC. This encodes CASRTSGGAHGEQFF.

The chain is built from TRBV18 and TRBJ1-4; 7 nucleotides align to TRBD1. The junction had 15 bases not matched to a gene; V was cut back by 6 bases and J by 8 bases. CDR1 is KGHSH, CDR2 LQKENI, per germline. There are 16 residues in the CDR3. CDR3 loop: CASSPSPGGGMEKLFF. The CDR3 DNA reads TGTGCCAGCTCGCCAAGCCCCGGAGGGGGCATGGAAAAACTGTTTTTT.

The chain joins TRBV7-6 to TRBJ2-1; 12 nucleotides line up with TRBD2. Trimming took 8 bases from V and 7 from J; bases not matched to a gene: 15. This CDR3 is 17 amino acids long. CDR1 is SGHVS and CDR2 is FNYEAQ in the germline V gene. CDR3 amino acids: CASGPPGLAGTGNEQFF. CDR3 bases: TGTGCCAGCGGCCCACCCGGACTAGCGGGAACTGGTAATGAGCAGTTCTTC.

The V and J genes are TRBV6-6 and TRBJ1-3; D is uncertain. Per germline, CDR1 MNHNY and CDR2 SVGAGI (reference sequence). V dropped 2 bases and J dropped 4 bases, with 15 bases sitting between them. The length of the CDR3 is 16 residues. CDR3 residues: CASSYNGVDWGNTIYF. CDR3 in DNA: TGTGCCAGCAGTTACAACGGAGTTGACTGGGGAAACACCATATATTTT.

CDR3 protein: CASSLSLAGLETQYF. CDR3 sequence (DNA): TGTGCCAGCAGCTTAAGCCTAGCGGGGTTAGAGACCCAGTACTTC. The rearrangement links TRBV7-9 to TRBJ2-5; 9 bases line up with TRBD2. The CDR3 consists of 15 residues. Unmatched junction bases numbered 5, after V lost 2 bases and J lost 4 bases. Germline CDR1 and CDR2: SEHNR and FQNEAQ (reference sequence).